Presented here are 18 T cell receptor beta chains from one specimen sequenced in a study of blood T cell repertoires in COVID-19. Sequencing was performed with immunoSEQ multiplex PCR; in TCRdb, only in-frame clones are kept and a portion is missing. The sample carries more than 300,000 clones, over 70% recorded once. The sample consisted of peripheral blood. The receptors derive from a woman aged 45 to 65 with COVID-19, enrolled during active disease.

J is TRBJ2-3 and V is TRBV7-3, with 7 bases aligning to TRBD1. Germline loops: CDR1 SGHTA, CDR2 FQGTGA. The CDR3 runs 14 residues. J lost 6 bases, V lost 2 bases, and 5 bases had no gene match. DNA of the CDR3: TGTGCCAGCAGCTTAGCCCGGGGACAGGATACGCAGTATTTT. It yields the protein CASSLARGQDTQYF.

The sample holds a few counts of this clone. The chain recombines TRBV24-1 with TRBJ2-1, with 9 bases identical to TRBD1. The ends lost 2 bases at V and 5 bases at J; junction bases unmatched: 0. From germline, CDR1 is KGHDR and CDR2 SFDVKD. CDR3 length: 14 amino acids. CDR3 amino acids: CATSDWDRDNEQFF. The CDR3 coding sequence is TGTGCCACCAGTGATTGGGACAGGGACAATGAGCAGTTCTTC.

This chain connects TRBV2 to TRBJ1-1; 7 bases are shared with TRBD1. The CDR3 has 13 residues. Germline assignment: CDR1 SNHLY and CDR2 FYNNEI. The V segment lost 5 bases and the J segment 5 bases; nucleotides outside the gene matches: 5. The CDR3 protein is CASSRQGRTEAFF. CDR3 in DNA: TGTGCCAGCAGTAGACAGGGAAGGACTGAAGCTTTCTTT.

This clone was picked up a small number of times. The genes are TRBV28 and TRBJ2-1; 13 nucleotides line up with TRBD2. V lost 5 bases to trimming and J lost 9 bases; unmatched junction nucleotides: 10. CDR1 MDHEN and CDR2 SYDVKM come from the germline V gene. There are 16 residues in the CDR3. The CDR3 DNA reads TGTGCCAGCAGTCCCCTACTAGCGGGAGGGCCGCTTGAGCAGTTCTTC. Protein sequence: CASSPLLAGGPLEQFF.

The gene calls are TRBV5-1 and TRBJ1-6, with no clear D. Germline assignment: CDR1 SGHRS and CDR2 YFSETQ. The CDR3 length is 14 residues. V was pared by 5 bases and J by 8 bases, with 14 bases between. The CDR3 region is CASSPRGLDSPLHF. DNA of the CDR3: TGCGCCAGCAGTCCCAGAGGACTAGATTCACCCCTCCACTTT.

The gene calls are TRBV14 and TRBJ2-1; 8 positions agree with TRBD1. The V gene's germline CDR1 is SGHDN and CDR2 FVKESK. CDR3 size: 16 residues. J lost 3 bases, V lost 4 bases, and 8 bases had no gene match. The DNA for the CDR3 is TGTGCCAGCAGCCCCGTCGGACAGGGATTCTACAATGAGCAGTTCTTC. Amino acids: CASSPVGQGFYNEQFF. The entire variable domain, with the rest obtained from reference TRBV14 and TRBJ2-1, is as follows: EAGVTQFPSHSVIEKGQTVTLRCDPISGHDNLYWYRRVMGKEIKFLLHFVKESKQDESGMPNNRFLAERTGGTYSTLKVQPAELEDSGVYFCASSPVGQGFYNEQFFGPGTRLTVL.

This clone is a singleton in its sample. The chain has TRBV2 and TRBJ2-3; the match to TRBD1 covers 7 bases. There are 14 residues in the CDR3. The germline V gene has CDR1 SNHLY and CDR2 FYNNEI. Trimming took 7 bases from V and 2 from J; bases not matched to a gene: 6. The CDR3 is CASKKTGDTDTQYF. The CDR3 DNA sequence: TGTGCCAGCAAAAAAACAGGGGACACAGATACGCAGTATTTT.

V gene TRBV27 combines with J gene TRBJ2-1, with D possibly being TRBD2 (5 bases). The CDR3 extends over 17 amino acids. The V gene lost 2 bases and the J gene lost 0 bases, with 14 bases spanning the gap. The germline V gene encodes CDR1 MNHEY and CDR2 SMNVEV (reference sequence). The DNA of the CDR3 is TGTGCCAGCAGTTTACTCCGGACTGCCAACTCCTACAATGAGCAGTTCTTC. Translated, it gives CASSLLRTANSYNEQFF.

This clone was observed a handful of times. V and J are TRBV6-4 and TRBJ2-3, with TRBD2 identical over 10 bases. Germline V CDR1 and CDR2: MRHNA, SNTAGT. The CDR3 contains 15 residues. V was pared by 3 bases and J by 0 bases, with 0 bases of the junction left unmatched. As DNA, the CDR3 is TGTGCCAGCAGTGAACTAGCGGGAAGCACAGATACGCAGTATTTT. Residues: CASSELAGSTDTQYF.

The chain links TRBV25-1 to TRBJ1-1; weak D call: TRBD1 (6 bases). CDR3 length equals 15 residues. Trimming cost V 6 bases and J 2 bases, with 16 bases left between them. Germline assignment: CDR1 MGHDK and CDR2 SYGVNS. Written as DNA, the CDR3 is TGTGCCAGCAGGTCGAGGGGGGGTTGTAACACTGAAGCTTTCTTT. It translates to CASRSRGGCNTEAFF.

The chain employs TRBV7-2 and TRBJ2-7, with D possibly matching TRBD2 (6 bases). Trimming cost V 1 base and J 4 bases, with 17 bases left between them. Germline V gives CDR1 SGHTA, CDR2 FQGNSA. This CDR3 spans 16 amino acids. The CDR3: CASSLVGSPGPYEQYF. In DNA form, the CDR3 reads TGTGCCAGCAGCTTAGTCGGGAGTCCGGGTCCTTACGAGCAGTACTTC.

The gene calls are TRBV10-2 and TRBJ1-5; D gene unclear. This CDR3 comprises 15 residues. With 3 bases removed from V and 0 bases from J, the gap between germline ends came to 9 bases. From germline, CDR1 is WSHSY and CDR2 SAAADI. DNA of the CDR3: TGCGCCAGCAGTGATGGGAGTTATAGCAATCAGCCCCAGCATTTT. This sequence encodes CASSDGSYSNQPQHF.

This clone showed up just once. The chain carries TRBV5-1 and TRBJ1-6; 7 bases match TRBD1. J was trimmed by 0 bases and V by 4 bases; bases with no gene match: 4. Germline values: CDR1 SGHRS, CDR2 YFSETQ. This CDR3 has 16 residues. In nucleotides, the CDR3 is TGCGCCAGCAGCATCAGGGGGAGCTCCTATAATTCACCCCTCCACTTT. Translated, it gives CASSIRGSSYNSPLHF.

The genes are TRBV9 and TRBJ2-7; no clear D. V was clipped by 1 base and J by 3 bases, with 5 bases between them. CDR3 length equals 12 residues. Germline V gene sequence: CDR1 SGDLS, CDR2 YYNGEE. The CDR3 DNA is TGTGCCAGCAGCGTATCAGACTACGAGCAGTACTTC. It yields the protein CASSVSDYEQYF.

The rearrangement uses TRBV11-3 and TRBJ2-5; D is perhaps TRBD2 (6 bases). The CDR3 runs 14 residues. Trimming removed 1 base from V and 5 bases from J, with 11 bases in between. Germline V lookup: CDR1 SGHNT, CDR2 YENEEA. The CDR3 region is CASSLVTGGETQYF. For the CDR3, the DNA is TGTGCCAGCAGCTTAGTTACAGGAGGGGAGACCCAGTACTTC.

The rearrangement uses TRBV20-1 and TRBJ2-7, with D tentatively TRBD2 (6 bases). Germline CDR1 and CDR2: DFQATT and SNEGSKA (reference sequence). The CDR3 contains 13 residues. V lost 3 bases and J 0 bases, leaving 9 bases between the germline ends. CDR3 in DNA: TGCAGTGCTAGTTGGACTAACTCCTACGAGCAGTACTTC. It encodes CSASWTNSYEQYF.

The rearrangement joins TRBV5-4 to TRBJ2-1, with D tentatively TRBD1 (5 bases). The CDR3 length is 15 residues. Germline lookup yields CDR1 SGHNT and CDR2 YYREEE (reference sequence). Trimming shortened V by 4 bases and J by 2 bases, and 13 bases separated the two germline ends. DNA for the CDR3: TGTGCCAGCAGCGGGGCTAGTAAACCCTACAATGAGCAGTTCTTC. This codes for CASSGASKPYNEQFF.

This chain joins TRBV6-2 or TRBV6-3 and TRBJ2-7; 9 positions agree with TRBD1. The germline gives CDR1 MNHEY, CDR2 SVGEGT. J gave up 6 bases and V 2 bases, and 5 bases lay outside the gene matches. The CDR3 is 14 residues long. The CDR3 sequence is CASSYRTGVGEQYF. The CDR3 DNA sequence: TGTGCCAGCAGTTACAGGACAGGGGTGGGCGAGCAGTACTTC.